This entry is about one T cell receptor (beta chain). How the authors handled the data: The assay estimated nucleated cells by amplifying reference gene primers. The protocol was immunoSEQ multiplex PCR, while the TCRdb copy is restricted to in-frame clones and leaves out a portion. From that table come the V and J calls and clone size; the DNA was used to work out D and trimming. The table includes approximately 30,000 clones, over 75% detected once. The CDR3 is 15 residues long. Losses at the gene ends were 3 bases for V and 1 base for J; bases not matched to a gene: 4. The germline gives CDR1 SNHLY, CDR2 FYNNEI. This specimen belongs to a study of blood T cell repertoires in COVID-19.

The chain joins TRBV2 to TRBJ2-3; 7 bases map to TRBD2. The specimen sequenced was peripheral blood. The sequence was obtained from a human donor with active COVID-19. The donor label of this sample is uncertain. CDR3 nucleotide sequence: TGTGCCAGCAGTGACAGCGGACTAGGCACAGATACGCAGTATTTT. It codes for CASSDSGLGTDTQYF.